Below are 27 T cell receptor beta chains sequenced from a single sample in a study of blood T cells in healthy people across ages. Then a second PCR, running roughly 7 to 11 cycles, was carried out with a sample-barcoded 5' primer and a J-beta primer mix. TCRdb ran MiXCR on the 5' RACE reads and lists one entry per CDR3 protein. This table has more than 750,000 distinct CDR3 sequences, 25% to 35% appearing once. The same data also went into a second study, on T cells of mothers and their children.

Sequenced input: blood. These receptors all stem from a middle-aged woman in good health.

This sequence joins TRBV2 and TRBJ2-7; 7 bases fit TRBD1. This CDR3 spans 15 amino acids. Germline trimming cut 6 bases from V and 5 bases from J; bases unmatched to any gene: 13. Germline V gene sequence: CDR1 SNHLY, CDR2 FYNNEI. CDR3 loop: CASRGDEGASNEQYF. DNA of the CDR3: TGTGCCAGCAGGGGGGATGAGGGGGCATCTAACGAGCAGTACTTC.

The chain links TRBV20-1 to TRBJ1-3; 7 bases line up with TRBD1. Trimming removed 0 bases from V and 1 base from J; junction bases left unmatched: 6. Germline assignment: CDR1 DFQATT and CDR2 SNEGSKA (reference sequence). The CDR3 totals 16 residues. CDR3 DNA sequence: TGCAGTGCTAGAGATATCACAGGGGAATCTGGAAACACCATATATTTT. It yields the protein CSARDITGESGNTIYF.

This clonotype came up many times. This CDR3 reads CASSSGGYGNIQYF. CDR3 nucleotides: TGTGCCAGCAGTTCGGGGGGGTACGGAAACATTCAGTACTTC. The chain employs TRBV28 and TRBJ2-4, with 8 positions matching TRBD2. The CDR3 covers 14 residues. The V segment lost 4 bases and the J segment 6 bases; nucleotides outside the gene matches: 5. Per the germline V gene, CDR1 is MDHEN and CDR2 is SYDVKM.

There are a few counts of this clonotype. The chain has TRBV28 and TRBJ2-6; TRBD1 agrees at 10 bases. The junction had 2 bases not matched to a gene; V was cut back by 3 bases and J by 6 bases. The CDR3 has 15 amino acids. CDR1 is MDHEN, CDR2 SYDVKM, per germline. This CDR3 is CASSFGTGEANVLTF. As DNA, the CDR3 is TGTGCCAGCAGTTTTGGGACAGGGGAGGCCAACGTCCTGACTTTC.

This chain connects TRBV28 to TRBJ2-1; the match to TRBD1 covers 11 bases. The CDR3 covers 16 residues. The V gene end was trimmed by 5 bases and the J gene end by 9 bases; junction bases not matched to a gene: 12. Germline V gives CDR1 MDHEN, CDR2 SYDVKM. CDR3 protein: CASSPSRTGGLGEQFF. The CDR3 nucleotides are TGTGCCAGCAGTCCGTCCCGGACAGGGGGCTTGGGTGAGCAGTTCTTC.

The rearrangement uses TRBV7-2 and TRBJ2-7; maybe TRBD2 (6 bases). With 2 bases removed from V and 0 bases from J, the gap between germline ends came to 20 bases. The CDR3 consists of 18 residues. CDR1 and CDR2 from the germline V gene are SGHTA and FQGNSA. CDR3 sequence reads: CASSLISWGVKGSYEQYF. The CDR3 DNA follows: TGTGCCAGCAGCTTAATCAGCTGGGGGGTTAAGGGCTCCTACGAGCAGTACTTC.

This clonotype showed up just once. The germline gene is not matched at one end of the junction; a read error may be the cause. The chain couples TRBV10-3 to TRBJ2-5; maybe TRBD2 (6 bases). The germline gives CDR1 ENHRY, CDR2 SYGVKD. The CDR3 loop spans 13 amino acids. CDR3 region: CAISGTPGETRFF. The CDR3 coding sequence is TGTGCCATCAGTGGTACCCCGGGGGAGACCCGGTTCTTC.

A single count supports this clonotype. This rearrangement joins TRBV9 to TRBJ2-1; D is perhaps TRBD1 or TRBD2 (5 bases each). Deletions cut 2 bases from V and 0 bases from J, with 21 bases between. Germline V lookup: CDR1 SGDLS, CDR2 YYNGEE. This CDR3 region has 19 residues. CDR3 bases: TGTGCCAGCAGCGTTCACTCACAGGAGGCCGGAACCTCCTACAATGAGCAGTTCTTC. It encodes CASSVHSQEAGTSYNEQFF.

This chain connects TRBV12-3 or TRBV12-4 to TRBJ1-2; D may be TRBD1 (6 bases). With 7 bases removed from V and 5 bases from J, the gap between germline ends came to 11 bases. The CDR3 is 12 amino acids. The CDR3 DNA follows: TGTGCCAGCAACCTAGGGGGTTATGGCTACACCTTC. Amino acid sequence: CASNLGGYGYTF.

This clonotype occurred once. Being one base from a much bigger clone, this may be a read error. The rearrangement joins TRBV4-3 to TRBJ2-3, with 10 nucleotides matching TRBD2. The CDR3 is made up of 15 amino acids. Germline V gene data show CDR1 as LGHNA and CDR2 as YSLEER. The CDR3 spells CACSHRLAGTDTQYF. The CDR3 nucleotides read TGCGCCTGCAGCCACCGACTAGCGGGTACAGATACGCAGTATTTT.

V usage is TRBV3-1 and J usage is TRBJ2-1, with TRBD2 matching 15 bases. Looked up from germline, CDR1 is LGHDT and CDR2 is YNNKEL (reference sequence). There are 15 residues in the CDR3. Trimming took 4 bases from V and 9 from J; bases not matched to a gene: 4. As DNA, the CDR3 is TGTGCCAGCAGCCGGACTAGCGGGAGGGCGATTGAGCAGTTCTTC. It translates to CASSRTSGRAIEQFF.

V gene TRBV7-2 combines with J gene TRBJ1-4; TRBD1 matches 10 bases. CDR1 is SGHTA and CDR2 is FQGNSA in the germline V gene. CDR3 size: 15 residues. Trimming took 5 bases from V and 7 from J; bases not matched to a gene: 7. The chain's CDR3 is CASSVDRGLGEKLFF. The CDR3 nucleotides read TGTGCCAGCAGCGTCGACAGGGGGCTTGGTGAAAAACTGTTTTTT.

V gene TRBV20-1 combines with J gene TRBJ2-3, with 8 bases that match TRBD2. The CDR3 has 16 amino acids. Germline CDR1 reads DFQATT; CDR2 reads SNEGSKA (reference sequence). V gave up 5 bases and J gave up 0 bases; unmatched junction bases: 10. In nucleotides, the CDR3 is TGCAGTGCTGCAATCGGGAGCGGGGGAAGCACAGATACGCAGTATTTT. This translates into CSAAIGSGGSTDTQYF.

At least ten counts were recorded for this clonotype. This chain uses TRBV12-3 or TRBV12-4 with TRBJ2-7; D possibly corresponds to TRBD1 (5 bases). CDR3 length: 11 amino acids. The germline V and J ends were trimmed by 4 bases and 11 bases, with 12 bases remaining between them. The CDR3 spells CASSSEPQEYF. The CDR3 DNA reads TGTGCCAGCAGTTCGGAGCCACAGGAGTACTTC.

This chain uses TRBV12-3 or TRBV12-4 with TRBJ2-6; D ambiguous. The V and J ends lost 5 bases and 4 bases respectively, with 9 bases between them. This CDR3 is built from 14 residues. DNA of the CDR3: TGTGCCAGCAGTCCCCTCCCGGGGGCCAACGTCCTGACTTTC. Its translation is CASSPLPGANVLTF.

The chain uses TRBV4-3 and TRBJ1-3; D possibly corresponds to TRBD1 (6 bases). CDR3 size: 15 residues. Germline V gives CDR1 LGHNA, CDR2 YSLEER. V was pared by 0 bases and J by 0 bases, with 6 bases between. The CDR3 is CASSQEGGSGNTIYF. In nucleotides, the CDR3 is TGCGCCAGCAGCCAAGAAGGGGGCTCTGGAAACACCATATATTTT.

The table lists this clonotype with many counts. The chain is built from TRBV12-3 or TRBV12-4 and TRBJ2-1, with 9 bases matching TRBD2. Trimming took 2 bases from V and 9 from J; bases not matched to a gene: 14. The CDR3 loop spans 17 amino acids. CDR3 in amino acids: CASSLKWSGGSQGEQFF. CDR3 nucleotides: TGTGCCAGCAGTTTAAAATGGAGCGGGGGGTCCCAGGGTGAGCAGTTCTTC.

V gene TRBV12-3 or TRBV12-4 combines with J gene TRBJ1-2, with TRBD1 identical over 7 bases. J lost 7 bases, V lost 5 bases, and 4 bases had no gene match. The CDR3 extends over 12 amino acids. DNA for the CDR3: TGTGCCAGCAGTAACGACAGGGTTGGCTACACCTTC. Amino acids: CASSNDRVGYTF.

On this clonotype: Given a much more abundant clone one base away, this may be a read error. The rearrangement links TRBV5-1 to TRBJ2-6, with D possibly matching TRBD1 (6 bases). Per germline, CDR1 SGHRS and CDR2 YFSETQ. Deletions cut 4 bases from V and 4 bases from J, with 12 bases between. This CDR3 has 15 residues. CDR3 in DNA: TGCGCCAGCAGCCCCACAGGGAAGGGGGCCAACGTCCTGACTTTC. It encodes CASSPTGKGANVLTF.

The chain carries TRBV4-1 and TRBJ2-2, with D possibly TRBD2 on 5 matching bases. This CDR3 comprises 15 residues. Deletions cut 1 base from V and 5 bases from J, with 11 bases between. Germline CDR1 reads MGHRA; CDR2 reads YSYEKL. CDR3 sequence (DNA): TGCGCCAGCAGCCAAGCGGCCCGAGGGACCGGGGAGCTGTTTTTT. Translating it yields CASSQAARGTGELFF.

The chain uses TRBV9 and TRBJ1-1; D is ambiguous. The V and J ends lost 8 bases and 4 bases respectively, with 21 bases between them. CDR3 length: 15 residues. Germline V gene lookup returns CDR1 SGDLS and CDR2 YYNGEE. The CDR3 DNA reads as TGTGCCAGTTCTACCCTTCCGACGGGGAGCACTGAAGCTTTCTTT. Its protein product is CASSTLPTGSTEAFF.

This chain joins TRBV12-3 or TRBV12-4 and TRBJ1-1; 7 positions match TRBD1. This CDR3 is 14 amino acids long. With 6 bases clipped from V and 4 bases from J, the junction kept 8 bases outside the gene matches. In DNA form, the CDR3 reads TGTGCCAGCAGCCGTAACAGGGGCATCACTGAAGCTTTCTTT. Translation gives CASSRNRGITEAFF.

CDR3 region: CASSFGTSSPLHF. The CDR3, as DNA: TGTGCCAGCAGCTTCGGTACTAGTTCACCCCTCCACTTT. The chain carries TRBV7-2 and TRBJ1-6; D unresolved. V lost 3 bases and J lost 9, with 9 bases in between. The CDR3 contains 13 residues. Germline V lookup: CDR1 SGHTA, CDR2 FQGNSA.

The gene calls are TRBV29-1 and TRBJ2-3; maybe TRBD2 (6 bases). Trimming pared 0 bases from V and 0 bases from J, leaving 10 bases between. The CDR3 length is 15 residues. Germline loops: CDR1 SQVTM, CDR2 ANQGSEA. CDR3 DNA sequence: TGCAGCGTTGAAGAGGGAGGCTCTAGCACAGATACGCAGTATTTT. It codes for CSVEEGGSSTDTQYF.

This clonotype was recorded at least ten times. The chain uses TRBV4-3 and TRBJ2-6, with D tentatively TRBD2 (6 bases). Deletions cut 1 base from V and 4 bases from J, with 14 bases between. Germline CDR1 reads LGHNA; CDR2 reads YSLEER. The CDR3 contains 17 residues. The CDR3 loop is CASSQAPGGVGANVLTF. The CDR3, as DNA: TGCGCCAGCAGCCAAGCTCCCGGCGGGGTAGGGGCCAACGTCCTGACTTTC.

Remarks on this clonotype: The junction does not match germline at one end; this may be a read error. The rearrangement joins TRBV19 to TRBJ2-1; tentatively, D is TRBD1 (5 bases). The CDR3 totals 11 residues. The germline gives CDR1 LNHDA, CDR2 SQIVND (reference sequence). The CDR3 nucleotides are TGTGCCAGTCTGGGGCCCAATGGGCAGTTCTTC. Amino acids: CASLGPNGQFF.

The chain has TRBV7-3 and TRBJ2-2, with TRBD1 as a possible D gene (7 bases). V lost 5 bases to trimming and J lost 6 bases, with 13 bases between them. CDR3 length: 14 amino acids. The germline gives CDR1 SGHTA, CDR2 FQGTGA. The CDR3 DNA reads as TGTGCCAGCAGCGCTGACAGGGAGGCCGGGGAGCTGTTTTTT. Amino acids: CASSADREAGELFF.